One and the same sample provided the 23 T cell receptor beta chains below, sequenced in a study of blood T cell repertoires in COVID-19. Here immunoSEQ multiplex PCR was the method, and the copy in TCRdb shows in-frame clones only, minus some. Of about 110,000 clones in the sample, 60% to 85% were seen once. Sample: peripheral blood. These receptors all come from a man at least 80 years old with COVID-19, enrolled during active disease.

The chain carries TRBV30 and TRBJ2-2; tentatively, D is TRBD1 (5 bases). V lost 4 bases and J lost 3, with 12 bases in between. Germline V CDR1 and CDR2: GTSNPN, SVGIG (reference sequence). The CDR3 contains 14 residues. The CDR3 loop reads CAWTRTYHTGELFF. In DNA form, the CDR3 reads TGTGCCTGGACCCGGACATACCACACCGGGGAGCTGTTTTTT.

The V gene is TRBV27, the J gene TRBJ2-1; 8 bases agree with TRBD2. From germline, CDR1 is MNHEY and CDR2 SMNVEV (reference sequence). Germline trimming cut 5 bases from V and 8 bases from J; bases unmatched to any gene: 11. The CDR3 is 15 residues long. The CDR3: CASSPTGLEVYEQFF. In DNA form, the CDR3 reads TGTGCCAGCAGTCCGACGGGACTAGAGGTCTATGAGCAGTTCTTC.

This clone was picked up one time. The chain couples TRBV5-6 to TRBJ1-2, with D possibly being TRBD1 (6 bases). The CDR3 spans 13 residues. Trimming pared 4 bases from V and 5 bases from J, leaving 12 bases between. CDR1 and CDR2 (germline): SGHDT, YYEEEE. CDR3 nucleotide sequence: TGTGCCAGCAGCCCAACAGGGAATTATGGCTACACCTTC. It encodes CASSPTGNYGYTF.

The table lists this clone with a few counts. The chain links TRBV5-1 to TRBJ1-6, with D uncertain. Germline V CDR1 and CDR2: SGHRS, YFSETQ. This CDR3 has 16 amino acids. V was trimmed by 0 bases and J by 4 bases, leaving 11 bases between them. CDR3 amino acids: CASSLASGSYNSPLHF. The CDR3 region has the DNA TGCGCCAGCAGCTTGGCCTCGGGTTCTTATAATTCACCCCTCCACTTT.

The chain links TRBV9 to TRBJ1-3; D is undetermined. In germline, CDR1 is SGDLS, CDR2 YYNGEE. The CDR3 consists of 13 residues. The V and J ends lost 1 base and 3 bases respectively, with 5 bases between them. For the CDR3, the DNA is TGTGCCAGCAGCGTAATGAGTGGAAACACCATATATTTT. Amino acid sequence: CASSVMSGNTIYF.

This clone has only a few counts. The chain is built from TRBV4-1 and TRBJ1-6; the match to TRBD1 covers 8 bases. V lost 5 bases and J lost 9; bases outside the gene matches: 12. CDR1 is MGHRA, CDR2 YSYEKL, per germline. CDR3 length: 16 residues. The CDR3 bases are TGCGCCAGCAGCGCTCAGGGGGCCATACTTGGTTCACCCCTCCACTTT. Its protein product is CASSAQGAILGSPLHF.

The gene calls are TRBV19 and TRBJ1-3; a weak D match, TRBD1 (6 bases). Trimming removed 6 bases from V and 0 bases from J, with 9 bases in between. The CDR3 spans 14 residues. CDR1 and CDR2 from the germline V gene are LNHDA and SQIVND (reference sequence). The DNA of the CDR3 is TGTGCCAGTAGCCAGGGGCACTCTGGAAACACCATATATTTT. It yields the protein CASSQGHSGNTIYF.

The chain joins TRBV28 to TRBJ2-7, with 11 nucleotides matching TRBD2. This CDR3 spans 12 amino acids. With V trimmed by 9 bases and J by 6 bases, 4 bases remained unmatched. Per the germline V gene, CDR1 is MDHEN and CDR2 is SYDVKM. In DNA form, the CDR3 reads TGTGCCAGTGGGACTAGCGGTGGCGAGCAGTACTTC. Translated, it gives CASGTSGGEQYF. The full variable domain, its missing parts supplied by reference TRBV28 and TRBJ2-7, is DVKVTQSSRYLVKRTGEKVFLECVQDMDHENMFWYRQDPGLGLRLIYFSYDVKMKEKGDIPEGYSVSREKKERFSLILESASTNQTSMYLCASGTSGGEQYFGPGTRLTVT.

The chain links TRBV5-6 to TRBJ2-7; D might be TRBD2 (5 bases). In germline, CDR1 is SGHDT, CDR2 YYEEEE. Trimming took 2 bases from V and 3 from J, leaving 12 bases between them. The CDR3 has 14 residues. The CDR3 is CASSLSGVLYEQYF. The CDR3 DNA reads TGTGCCAGCAGCTTATCCGGGGTCCTCTACGAGCAGTACTTC. Full variable domain (missing parts from reference TRBV5-6 and TRBJ2-7): DAGVTQSPTHLIKTRGQQVTLRCSPKSGHDTVSWYQQALGQGPQFIFQYYEEEERQRGNFPDRFSGHQFPNYSSELNVNALLLGDSALYLCASSLSGVLYEQYFGPGTRLTVT.

The chain uses TRBV28 and TRBJ1-4, with TRBD1 as a possible D gene (5 bases). The CDR3 runs 14 residues. CDR1 is MDHEN and CDR2 is SYDVKM in the germline V gene. The CDR3 sequence: CATQEGPANEKLFF. CDR3 DNA sequence: TGTGCTACACAGGAGGGGCCGGCTAATGAAAAACTGTTTTTT.

The V gene is TRBV4-3, the J gene TRBJ2-3; 11 bases are a match to TRBD2. The CDR3 sequence is 15 residues long. The germline V gene encodes CDR1 LGHNA and CDR2 YSLEER. V shed 6 bases, J shed 4 bases, and the junction held 6 bases outside the gene matches. CDR3 nucleotides: TGCGCCAGCAGTCACACTAGCGGGAGAGCAGATACGCAGTATTTT. Translating gives CASSHTSGRADTQYF.

This clone was observed a few times. The CDR3 DNA sequence: TGTGCCAGCAGTTTATCCCGAGGGACAGCGAACACCGGGGAGCTGTTTTTT. This sequence encodes CASSLSRGTANTGELFF. The gene calls are TRBV27 and TRBJ2-2; 7 nucleotides line up with TRBD1. J was trimmed by 0 bases and V by 0 bases; bases with no gene match: 4. Germline CDR1 MNHEY, CDR2 SMNVEV (reference sequence). The CDR3 length is 17 residues.

J is TRBJ1-1 and V is TRBV25-1, with D possibly matching TRBD1 (6 bases). Trimming removed 5 bases at V and 0 bases at J, with 13 bases between. The germline V gene has CDR1 MGHDK and CDR2 SYGVNS. The CDR3 totals 15 residues. CDR3 amino acids: CASSKSGQMNTEAFF. CDR3 bases: TGTGCCAGCAGTAAATCGGGACAAATGAACACTGAAGCTTTCTTT.

This chain joins TRBV19 and TRBJ2-3; D perhaps matches TRBD1 (5 bases). The CDR3 is 12 residues long. CDR1 LNHDA and CDR2 SQIVND come from the germline V gene (reference sequence). V lost 6 bases to trimming and J lost 6 bases, with 10 bases between them. The CDR3 spells CASRGPKDTQYF. The CDR3 nucleotides read TGTGCCAGTAGGGGGCCCAAGGATACGCAGTATTTT.

CDR3 sequence: CSVEVTGADTQYF. In DNA form, the CDR3 reads TGCAGCGTTGAAGTAACAGGGGCAGATACGCAGTATTTT. The chain has TRBV29-1 and TRBJ2-3, with 7 positions matching TRBD1. The length of the CDR3 is 13 residues. Germline-derived CDR1 and CDR2 are SQVTM and ANQGSEA. V gave up 1 base and J gave up 4 bases; unmatched junction bases: 2.

This clone turned up a few times. The rearrangement joins TRBV19 to TRBJ2-1; 8 nucleotides line up with TRBD2. Germline values: CDR1 LNHDA, CDR2 SQIVND (reference sequence). Unmatched junction bases numbered 9, after V lost 4 bases and J lost 4 bases. There are 16 residues in the CDR3. The CDR3 bases are TGTGCCAGTAGTACGACCGGGACTAGAACATACAATGAGCAGTTCTTC. This codes for CASSTTGTRTYNEQFF.

This clone was seen a single time. Its ends do not fully match the called genes, so a read error is possible. This chain uses TRBV3-1 (or the pseudogene TRBV3-2) with TRBJ2-3; tentative D call: TRBD2 (6 bases). CDR3 length: 12 residues. Germline V lookup: CDR1 LGHDT, CDR2 YNNKEL (reference sequence). In DNA form, the CDR3 reads TGTGCCAGCAGCCAAGGGGGAGGTAGCCCCGGTTTT. This encodes CASSQGGGSPGF.

This clone was seen once. The chain carries TRBV6-4 and TRBJ2-3; 9 bases map to TRBD2. Germline V gives CDR1 MRHNA, CDR2 SNTAGT. The CDR3 length is 14 residues. Unmatched junction bases numbered 9, after V lost 6 bases and J lost 8 bases. Here the CDR3 reads CASSPTSGSGTQYF. The CDR3 coding sequence is TGTGCCAGCAGCCCGACTAGCGGTTCTGGTACGCAGTATTTT.

The rearrangement links TRBV24-1 to TRBJ2-2; 9 bases line up with TRBD1. With V trimmed by 0 bases and J by 2 bases, 3 bases remained unmatched. This CDR3 has 17 amino acids. From germline, CDR1 is KGHDR and CDR2 SFDVKD. The CDR3 DNA sequence: TGTGCCACCAGTGATTTGGGGGACAGGGCAAACACCGGGGAGCTGTTTTTT. It specifies CATSDLGDRANTGELFF.

This clone was counted once. The chain links TRBV6-5 to TRBJ2-4; D possibly corresponds to TRBD2 (6 bases). V gave up 8 bases and J gave up 9 bases, with 20 bases separating them. CDR3 length: 14 amino acids. Per the germline V gene, CDR1 is MNHEY and CDR2 is SVGAGI. The CDR3 loop reads CASATQAPSAIQYF. The CDR3 DNA is TGTGCCAGCGCCACACAGGCCCCTAGCGCCATTCAGTACTTC.

The chain carries TRBV11-3 and TRBJ1-1; TRBD1 matches 7 bases. The J segment lost 10 bases and the V segment lost 1 base, leaving 6 bases of the junction unmatched. This CDR3 region has 13 residues. Germline assignment: CDR1 SGHNT and CDR2 YENEEA. The CDR3 spells CASSLGQGCGAFF. For the CDR3, the DNA is TGTGCCAGCAGCTTAGGACAGGGTTGTGGAGCTTTCTTT.

This clone came up a few times. The chain couples TRBV30 to TRBJ1-4; tentatively, D is TRBD1 (6 bases). Trimming took 0 bases from V and 8 from J, leaving 10 bases between them. The germline CDR1 and CDR2 sequences are GTSNPN and SVGIG (reference sequence). The CDR3 totals 13 residues. CDR3 in amino acids: CAWSVQGREKLFF. The CDR3 region has the DNA TGTGCCTGGAGTGTACAGGGAAGGGAAAAACTGTTTTTT.

The chain joins TRBV19 to TRBJ1-6; weak D call: TRBD1 (6 bases). Germline lookup yields CDR1 LNHDA and CDR2 SQIVND (reference sequence). V lost 3 bases, J lost 10 bases, and 16 bases lay in between. The CDR3 is 15 residues long. DNA of the CDR3: TGTGCCAGTAGTATTTACGCAGGGGAAGACTCACCCCTCCACTTT. Translated: CASSIYAGEDSPLHF.